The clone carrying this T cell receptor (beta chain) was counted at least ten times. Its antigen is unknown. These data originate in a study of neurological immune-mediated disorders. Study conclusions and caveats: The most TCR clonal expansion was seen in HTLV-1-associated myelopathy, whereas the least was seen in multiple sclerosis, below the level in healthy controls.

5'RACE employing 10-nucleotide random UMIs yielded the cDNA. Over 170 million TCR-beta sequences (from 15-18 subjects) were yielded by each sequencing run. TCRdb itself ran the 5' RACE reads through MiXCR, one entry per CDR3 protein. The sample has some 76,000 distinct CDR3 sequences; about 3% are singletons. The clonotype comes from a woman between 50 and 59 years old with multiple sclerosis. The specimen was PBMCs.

The CDR3 DNA reads as TGTGCCAGCAGCCCCTATGCCGGGACTACTGACGAGCAGTACTTC. Residues: CASSPYAGTTDEQYF. The rearrangement links TRBV9 to TRBJ2-7; 7 nucleotides agree with TRBD2. V trimming: 4 bases; J trimming: 5 bases; junction bases outside the gene matches: 12. There are 15 residues in the CDR3. The V gene's germline CDR1 is SGDLS and CDR2 YYNGEE.